These 5 T cell receptor beta chains were sequenced from one sample in a study of T-cell reconstitution after alpha-beta-depleted transplantation in children. The library targeted TCRbeta and was prepared with unique molecular identifiers. From the PCR reads, TCRdb called clonotypes with MiXCR, one entry per CDR3 protein. Of 250,000 to 300,000 distinct CDR3 sequences listed, more than 9% are singletons. The input for sequencing was peripheral blood, taken 180 days after TCRalphabeta/CD19-depleted stem cell transplant. These receptors were obtained from a male patient aged 2 to 10 who had a stem cell transplant for chronic granulomatous disease, so the T cells may come from the graft donor.

This clonotype was picked up many times. This chain connects TRBV4-2 to TRBJ2-5; D tentatively fits TRBD1 or TRBD2 (6 bases each). The CDR3 spans 18 residues. Trimming left V 4 bases short and J 1 base short, with 22 bases between. Germline assignment: CDR1 LGHNA and CDR2 YNFKEQ. The CDR3 reads CASSLQPGRGPTQETQYF. The CDR3 bases are TGTGCCAGCAGCCTACAACCCGGACGGGGGCCGACCCAAGAGACCCAGTACTTC.

This clonotype was picked up many times. CDR3 DNA: TGTGCCAGCAGGGGTCCGAACTATGGCTACACCTTC. Its protein is CASRGPNYGYTF. The chain is built from TRBV27 and TRBJ1-2; D gene unclear. Germline CDR1 reads MNHEY; CDR2 reads SMNVEV (reference sequence). With 6 bases removed from V and 2 bases from J, the gap between germline ends came to 7 bases. The CDR3 has 12 amino acids.

This clonotype has at least ten counts. The J gene is TRBJ2-5, the V gene TRBV15, with TRBD2 matching 7 bases. Trimming cost V 0 bases and J 4 bases; bases outside gene matches: 2. From germline, CDR1 is LNHNV and CDR2 YYDKDF (reference sequence). The CDR3 is made up of 14 amino acids. The CDR3 DNA is TGTGCCACCAGCAGAGATTCGGGGGGAGAGACCCAGTACTTC. Its translation: CATSRDSGGETQYF.

As for this clonotype: Mismatch with germline at one junction end may stem from a read error. The chain employs TRBV6-5 and TRBJ2-3, with a possible D match to TRBD1 (6 bases). The CDR3 loop spans 13 amino acids. CDR1 is MNHEY and CDR2 is SVGAGI in the germline V gene. This chain's CDR3 is CVSSYTPGEPQYF. For the CDR3, the DNA is TGTGTCAGCAGTTACACCCCAGGGGAGCCCCAGTATTTT.

A few counts support this clonotype. The chain is built from TRBV12-3 or TRBV12-4 and TRBJ2-7; D is ambiguous. Trimming took 6 bases from V and 7 from J, leaving 10 bases between them. This CDR3 comprises 11 residues. CDR3 sequence reads: CASSPGREQYF. The CDR3 nucleotides read TGTGCCAGCAGCCCCGGTAGGGAGCAGTACTTC.